These 13 T cell receptor beta chains share one sample of origin, sequenced in a study of tumor T cells in aggressive B-cell lymphoma. Measured with immunoSEQ multiplex PCR; TCRdb has only the in-frame clones, and not every one. The sample carries more than 2,500 clones, roughly nine tenths recorded once. The source material was tumor tissue. The receptor set was obtained from an adult with diffuse large B cell lymphoma.

The chain employs TRBV19 and TRBJ2-7, with 9 bases that match TRBD1. The CDR3 runs 13 residues. Germline CDR1 and CDR2: LNHDA and SQIVND (reference sequence). After removal of 8 bases from V and 5 bases from J, the junction contained 7 bases not matched to a gene. Written as DNA, the CDR3 is TGTGCCAGTCTGGGACAGGGCGCCCACGAGCAGTACTTC. Translating gives CASLGQGAHEQYF.

The J gene is TRBJ1-1, the V gene TRBV29-1; D ambiguous. V lost 7 bases and J 3 bases, leaving 6 bases between the germline ends. The germline gives CDR1 SQVTM, CDR2 ANQGSEA. CDR3 length equals 10 residues. The CDR3 DNA reads as TGCAGCGCCTCAGACACTGAAGCTTTCTTT. Its protein is CSASDTEAFF.

This chain uses TRBV7-2 with TRBJ2-7, with TRBD1 identical over 10 bases. CDR1 SGHTA and CDR2 FQGNSA come from the germline V gene. The J segment lost 4 bases and the V segment lost 5 bases, leaving 8 bases of the junction unmatched. The CDR3 length is 15 residues. CDR3 DNA sequence: TGTGCCAGCAGCCCACCTGGGACAGGGGTTTACGAGCAGTACTTC. Its protein is CASSPPGTGVYEQYF.

The rearrangement links TRBV19 to TRBJ2-5; possible D gene TRBD1, 6 bases. In germline, CDR1 is LNHDA, CDR2 SQIVND (reference sequence). V lost 3 bases, J lost 5 bases, and 16 bases lay in between. CDR3 length equals 15 residues. The DNA of the CDR3 is TGTGCCAGTAGTATTCCGAAGGACAGTGGGGAGACCCAGTACTTC. This sequence encodes CASSIPKDSGETQYF.

The gene calls are TRBV5-1 and TRBJ2-5; TRBD2 is a possible D gene (6 bases). Trimming shortened V by 1 base and J by 4 bases, and 17 bases separated the two germline ends. Germline V lookup: CDR1 SGHRS, CDR2 YFSETQ. The CDR3 loop spans 16 amino acids. The DNA of the CDR3 is TGCGCCAGCAGCTTGCCCGGGACTTCCAAAGGAGAGACCCAGTACTTC. Translation gives CASSLPGTSKGETQYF.

The chain has TRBV4-2 and TRBJ1-4, with unresolved D. The germline V gene has CDR1 LGHNA and CDR2 YNFKEQ. The CDR3 consists of 14 residues. The V and J ends lost 1 base and 4 bases respectively, with 7 bases between them. CDR3 amino acids: CASSQGPFNEKLFF. The CDR3, as DNA: TGTGCCAGCAGCCAAGGGCCGTTTAATGAAAAACTGTTTTTT.

The chain recombines TRBV5-1 with TRBJ2-5; D gene ambiguous. Germline loops: CDR1 SGHRS, CDR2 YFSETQ. This CDR3 region has 14 residues. Trimming removed 3 bases at V and 1 base at J, with 10 bases between. CDR3 residues: CASSSLTAQETQYF. CDR3 sequence (DNA): TGCGCCAGCAGCTCACTAACGGCCCAAGAGACCCAGTACTTC.

The chain has TRBV7-9 and TRBJ2-7; D is uncertain. V was cut by 1 base and J by 6 bases, with 7 bases left in between. The CDR3 length is 12 residues. CDR1 SEHNR and CDR2 FQNEAQ come from the germline V gene (reference sequence). The CDR3 DNA sequence: TGTGCCAGCAGCTTAGACCAGATCGAGCAGTACTTC. This translates into CASSLDQIEQYF.

The V call is TRBV2, the J call TRBJ2-5, with 11 positions matching TRBD2. Germline-derived CDR1 and CDR2 are SNHLY and FYNNEI. This CDR3 has 14 residues. J was trimmed by 6 bases and V by 3 bases; bases with no gene match: 3. CDR3 sequence (DNA): TGTGCCAGCAGTGATGGACTAGCGGGCCAGACCCAGTACTTC. This encodes CASSDGLAGQTQYF.

The chain combines TRBV11-2 with TRBJ2-2, with 9 bases identical to TRBD2. CDR3 length equals 15 residues. Losses at the gene ends were 8 bases for V and 6 bases for J; bases not matched to a gene: 10. Per germline, CDR1 SGHAT and CDR2 FQNNGV. The CDR3 spells CASGQAGGRAGELFF. The CDR3, as DNA: TGTGCCAGCGGCCAAGCGGGAGGCCGCGCCGGGGAGCTGTTTTTT.

The chain is built from TRBV7-3 and TRBJ2-2; perhaps TRBD1 as D (5 bases). CDR1 SGHTA and CDR2 FQGTGA come from the germline V gene. V lost 2 bases and J lost 4, with 11 bases in between. The CDR3 sequence is 15 residues long. CDR3 in amino acids: CASSLGQGTTGELFF. In nucleotides, the CDR3 is TGTGCCAGCAGCTTAGGGCAGGGTACCACCGGGGAGCTGTTTTTT.

This clone was found once. The V gene is TRBV18, the J gene TRBJ2-4; D perhaps matches TRBD1 (5 bases). Trimming shortened V by 1 base and J by 0 bases, and 16 bases separated the two germline ends. The CDR3 runs 18 residues. CDR1 is KGHSH, CDR2 LQKENI, per germline. CDR3 nucleotide sequence: TGTGCCAGCTCACCACTCGGCCTCCAAGGGGTAGCCAAAAACATTCAGTACTTC. Protein sequence: CASSPLGLQGVAKNIQYF.

This clone was found a few times. This sequence joins TRBV23-1 and TRBJ2-3; a possible D gene is TRBD2 (7 bases). TRBV23-1 is classed as an ORF, of uncertain function. The CDR3 is 17 residues long. V gave up 4 bases and J gave up 9 bases, with 26 bases separating them. CDR3 coding DNA: TGCGCCAGCAGTCGGTCATCGTGCGGGGGCACCGTCTTGACGCAGTATTTT. It codes for CASSRSSCGGTVLTQYF.